This record looks at one T cell receptor beta chain sequence and its context. A second PCR, run for roughly 7 to 11 cycles, used a sample-barcoded 5' primer plus a J-beta primer mix. MiXCR was run by TCRdb on the 5' RACE reads, yielding one entry per CDR3 protein. The table lists over a million distinct CDR3 sequences, 35% to 45% of them singletons, with approximately 4% in the top ten. These data come from a study of blood T cells in healthy people across ages. With 5 bases clipped from V and 8 bases from J, the junction kept 8 bases outside the gene matches. This CDR3 spans 15 amino acids. Isolation of PBMCs gave at least 7 million cells per sample.

Sequencing used blood. The origin of this receptor is a woman aged 18-30 years in good health. V and J are TRBV12-3 or TRBV12-4 and TRBJ2-1; 11 positions agree with TRBD1. The CDR3 coding sequence is TGTGCCAGCAGTACCGGGACAGGGGGTACCGATGAGCAGTTCTTC. The encoded protein is CASSTGTGGTDEQFF.